The following is a T cell receptor (beta chain) sequence with its context. The data were produced by immunoSEQ multiplex PCR, yet TCRdb's version contains in-frame clones alone and is incomplete. The table has approximately 120,000 clones, around 87% seen once. This specimen belongs to a study of control samples from healthy donors and cancer patients. The specimen was blood. This receptor was obtained from a man between 60 and 75 years old in good health.

The CDR3: CASSLGPLRGTEAFF. The DNA for the CDR3 is TGTGCCAGCAGTTTAGGGCCGCTCAGAGGGACTGAAGCTTTCTTT. The chain uses TRBV28 and TRBJ1-1; unclear D gene. Germline V CDR1 and CDR2: MDHEN, SYDVKM. V was shortened by 2 bases and J by 5 bases, with 15 bases between the two germline ends. The CDR3 runs to 15 residues.